The next 15 T cell receptor beta chains were all read from a single sample in a study of CD8 T cells in Susac syndrome. After extraction with the RNeasy kit, roughly 0.5 to 1 ug of the RNA was reverse transcribed using random hexamers. Via MiXCR, TCRdb re-called the immunoSEQ multiplex PCR reads, giving one row per CDR3 protein. The sample holds roughly 140,000 distinct CDR3 sequences, about 93% seen once. The sequencing input was CD8+ T cells from PBMCs. These receptors were collected from a human donor in good health.

Here the CDR3 DNA reads TGTGCCACCAGCAGAGATTCGGGGGGCACTAATGAAAAACTGTTTTTT. Protein product: CATSRDSGGTNEKLFF. This sequence joins TRBV15 and TRBJ1-4; D possibly corresponds to TRBD1 (6 bases). This CDR3 region has 16 residues. V lost 0 bases and J 2 bases, leaving 10 bases between the germline ends. From germline, CDR1 is LNHNV and CDR2 YYDKDF (reference sequence).

The CDR3 nucleotides read TGTGCCAGCAGCTCGCAGGGGGCTGGAGCTGAAGCTTTCTTT. Encoded protein: CASSSQGAGAEAFF. The chain is built from TRBV27 and TRBJ1-1, with 8 bases fitting TRBD1. The CDR3 length is 14 residues. Germline CDR1 MNHEY, CDR2 SMNVEV (reference sequence). The V gene end was trimmed by 6 bases and the J gene end by 6 bases; junction bases not matched to a gene: 9.

The rearrangement links TRBV24-1 to TRBJ2-1; D is unresolved. Looked up from germline, CDR1 is KGHDR and CDR2 is SFDVKD. The CDR3 covers 13 residues. Trimming removed 4 bases from V and 6 bases from J, with 9 bases in between. CDR3 bases: TGTGCCACCAGTGACCTGATACGCAATGAGCAGTTCTTC. This encodes CATSDLIRNEQFF.

V gene TRBV2 combines with J gene TRBJ1-1; D call uncertain. CDR1 is SNHLY and CDR2 is FYNNEI in the germline V gene. This CDR3 spans 11 amino acids. The V end lost 7 bases, the J end lost 5 bases, and 8 bases lay between the germline ends. CDR3 in amino acids: CASTLGTEAFF. Written as DNA, the CDR3 is TGTGCCAGCACACTGGGGACTGAAGCTTTCTTT.

The gene calls are TRBV29-1 and TRBJ2-3; TRBD2 might be the D (6 bases). V gave up 7 bases and J gave up 4 bases, with 15 bases separating them. Per germline, CDR1 SQVTM and CDR2 ANQGSEA. This CDR3 contains 13 residues. The CDR3 sequence is CSAFWDSPDTQYF. CDR3 DNA: TGCAGCGCCTTCTGGGACTCTCCAGATACGCAGTATTTT.

V is TRBV9 and J is TRBJ2-7; D tentatively fits TRBD1 or TRBD2 (6 bases each). CDR3 length: 14 amino acids. Germline V lookup: CDR1 SGDLS, CDR2 YYNGEE. V shed 4 bases and J shed 3 bases, with 14 bases lying between them. The CDR3 sequence is CASSSGGGVYEQYF. CDR3 sequence (DNA): TGTGCCAGCAGCTCTGGGGGCGGGGTCTACGAGCAGTACTTC.

The chain couples TRBV7-8 to TRBJ2-1, with 10 nucleotides matching TRBD2. The length of the CDR3 is 15 residues. The ends lost 4 bases at V and 9 bases at J; junction bases unmatched: 9. Germline V gene sequence: CDR1 SGHVS, CDR2 FQNEAQ. The CDR3 reads CASSSPSGSMGEQFF. CDR3 nucleotides: TGTGCCAGCAGCTCCCCTAGCGGGAGTATGGGTGAGCAGTTCTTC.

This rearrangement joins TRBV30 to TRBJ2-7, with 7 nucleotides matching TRBD1. V shed 5 bases, J shed 2 bases, and the junction held 6 bases outside the gene matches. The germline V gene has CDR1 GTSNPN and CDR2 SVGIG (reference sequence). The CDR3 covers 13 residues. CDR3 residues: CAWATGTAYEQYF. The CDR3 DNA reads as TGTGCCTGGGCGACAGGGACAGCCTACGAGCAGTACTTC.

The chain has TRBV6-1 and TRBJ2-7; D is perhaps TRBD2 (5 bases). Germline CDR1 is MNHNS and CDR2 is SASEGT. CDR3 length: 15 amino acids. V lost 6 bases and J 4 bases, leaving 19 bases between the germline ends. CDR3 in DNA: TGTGCCAGCAGCGATCCGGACGAGAGCGGATACGAGCAGTACTTC. It yields the protein CASSDPDESGYEQYF.

This clonotype was counted between two and nine times. The chain couples TRBV25-1 to TRBJ1-1; D remains unclear. CDR1 and CDR2 (germline): MGHDK, SYGVNS. This CDR3 region has 13 residues. Trimming removed 4 bases at V and 1 base at J, with 7 bases between. The CDR3 is CASSATGNTEAFF. The CDR3 DNA reads TGTGCCAGCAGTGCCACGGGGAACACTGAAGCTTTCTTT.

The rearrangement uses TRBV9 and TRBJ2-3; 12 bases align to TRBD2. The CDR3 is 15 amino acids. Per the germline V gene, CDR1 is SGDLS and CDR2 is YYNGEE. The J segment lost 5 bases and the V segment lost 4 bases, leaving 5 bases of the junction unmatched. The CDR3 reads CASSPVTSGRDTQYF. CDR3 sequence (DNA): TGTGCCAGCAGCCCCGTGACTAGCGGGAGAGATACGCAGTATTTT.

The chain links TRBV14 to TRBJ2-7, with 7 nucleotides matching TRBD1. V shed 2 bases and J 0 bases; nucleotides not matched to a gene: 7. Germline V CDR1 and CDR2: SGHDN, FVKESK. CDR3 length equals 16 residues. The CDR3 sequence is CASSQSNRGPSYEQYF. The CDR3 DNA follows: TGTGCCAGCAGCCAATCTAACAGGGGCCCCTCCTACGAGCAGTACTTC.

The chain carries TRBV27 and TRBJ1-5; D might be TRBD1 (5 bases). Germline V gene sequence: CDR1 MNHEY, CDR2 SMNVEV (reference sequence). The CDR3 has 15 residues. Deletions cut 2 bases from V and 1 base from J, with 9 bases between. In DNA, the CDR3 is TGTGCCAGCAGTTTAGGGGCAGGGAGCAATCAGCCCCAGCATTTT. Protein: CASSLGAGSNQPQHF.

The V gene is TRBV11-2, the J gene TRBJ2-7, with D perhaps assigned TRBD1 or TRBD2 (5 bases each). The CDR3 consists of 14 residues. Germline V CDR1 and CDR2: SGHAT, FQNNGV. V dropped 3 bases and J dropped 7 bases, with 16 bases sitting between them. CDR3 DNA: TGTGCCAGCAGCTTCGGCCAGGGACCCTTGGAGCAGTACTTC. Its protein product is CASSFGQGPLEQYF.

The chain uses TRBV7-8 and TRBJ2-3; TRBD1 matches 9 bases. With 1 base clipped from V and 1 base from J, the junction kept 3 bases outside the gene matches. Germline-derived CDR1 and CDR2 are SGHVS and FQNEAQ. The CDR3 sequence is 16 residues long. The CDR3 region has the DNA TGTGCCAGCAGCTTAGGGACAGGGGCGGGCACAGATACGCAGTATTTT. It codes for CASSLGTGAGTDTQYF.